These 8 T cell receptor beta chains originate from one sample sequenced in a study of OX40 agonist ivuxolimab in advanced cancers. Profiling relied on immunoSEQ multiplex PCR, and the TCRdb table lists in-frame clones only, not all of them. The data show tens of thousands of clones, around four fifths seen once. Sample: CD4+ or CD8+ T cells sorted from blood, taken in a trial of the OX40 agonist ivuxolimab. These receptors all come from an adult with an advanced solid tumor such as melanoma, head and neck, liver or kidney cancer.

This sequence joins TRBV19 and TRBJ1-2; D call uncertain. V lost 6 bases and J lost 5, with 19 bases in between. CDR3 size: 15 residues. Germline V CDR1 and CDR2: LNHDA, SQIVND (reference sequence). This chain's CDR3 is CASSPGRTSSYGYTF. CDR3 nucleotides: TGTGCCAGTAGCCCGGGCAGGACGTCGAGTTATGGCTACACCTTC. Looking up the rest from reference TRBV19 and TRBJ1-2 gives the full variable domain: DGGITQSPKYLFRKEGQNVTLSCEQNLNHDAMYWYRQDPGQGLRLIYYSQIVNDFQKGDIAEGYSVSREKKESFPLTVTSAQKNPTAFYLCASSPGRTSSYGYTFGSGTRLTVV.

CDR3 bases: TGTGCCAGCAGTGAATGGGGGACAGGGGGCACTGATGGCTACACCTTC. This encodes CASSEWGTGGTDGYTF. J is TRBJ1-2 and V is TRBV2, with 12 bases matching TRBD1. Trimming took 2 bases from V and 6 from J; bases not matched to a gene: 7. The CDR3 is 16 amino acids. CDR1 is SNHLY, CDR2 FYNNEI, per germline.

The chain uses TRBV6-5 and TRBJ1-1; TRBD1 agrees at 7 bases. Trimming took 5 bases from V and 6 from J; bases not matched to a gene: 6. The length of the CDR3 is 13 residues. The germline CDR1 and CDR2 sequences are MNHEY and SVGAGI. The CDR3 DNA follows: TGTGCCAGCAGTCCCAGGACAGGTTCTGAAGCTTTCTTT. It is translated as CASSPRTGSEAFF.

In this sample, this clone turned up a few times. The genes are TRBV4-2 and TRBJ2-7; no clear D. V was cut by 3 bases and J by 4 bases, with 10 bases left in between. The CDR3 extends over 13 amino acids. Per the germline V gene, CDR1 is LGHNA and CDR2 is YNFKEQ. The CDR3 region has the DNA TGTGCCAGCAGCCAGAACGACCGATACGAGCAGTACTTC. This translates into CASSQNDRYEQYF.

The chain has TRBV19 and TRBJ2-1; the D gene is possibly TRBD1 (7 bases). V was trimmed by 3 bases and J by 4 bases, leaving 10 bases between them. Germline assignment: CDR1 LNHDA and CDR2 SQIVND (reference sequence). This CDR3 has 14 amino acids. CDR3 in DNA: TGTGCCAGTAGTATGGGGGGACAGTACAATGAGCAGTTCTTC. Encoded protein: CASSMGGQYNEQFF.

This clone occurred a few times. This chain joins TRBV29-1 and TRBJ1-1; D possibly corresponds to TRBD1 (6 bases). The germline V gene has CDR1 SQVTM and CDR2 ANQGSEA. This CDR3 region has 13 residues. Deletions cut 7 bases from V and 5 bases from J, with 17 bases between. Here the CDR3 reads CSGEQGLVTEAFF. The DNA of the CDR3 is TGCAGCGGGGAACAGGGATTGGTTACTGAAGCTTTCTTT.

The chain carries TRBV12-5 and TRBJ1-5, with unresolved D. V was cut by 4 bases and J by 6 bases, with 10 bases left in between. Germline-derived CDR1 and CDR2 are LGHNT and FRNRAP. The CDR3 is 13 amino acids. The CDR3 DNA follows: TGTGCTAGTGGTTACCAGCTGTCTCAGCCCCAGCATTTT. Its translation: CASGYQLSQPQHF.

This clone has only one observation. This chain uses TRBV9 with TRBJ2-7; possibly TRBD2 for D (5 bases). Trimming removed 3 bases at V and 1 base at J, with 17 bases between. This CDR3 has 16 residues. Germline loops: CDR1 SGDLS, CDR2 YYNGEE. In DNA, the CDR3 is TGTGCCAGCAGCGCCGGGTGGGAGACGGGGTCCTACGAGCAGTACTTC. It yields the protein CASSAGWETGSYEQYF.